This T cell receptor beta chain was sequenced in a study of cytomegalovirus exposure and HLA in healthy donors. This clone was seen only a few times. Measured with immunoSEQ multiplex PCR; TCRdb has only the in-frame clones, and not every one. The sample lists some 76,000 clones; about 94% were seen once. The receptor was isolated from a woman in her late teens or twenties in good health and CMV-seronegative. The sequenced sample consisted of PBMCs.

This chain's CDR3 is CASSLFDRVRSPLHF. CDR3 sequence (DNA): TGTGCCAGCAGCTTGTTCGACAGGGTCCGATCACCCCTCCACTTT. The chain carries TRBV11-2 and TRBJ1-6; TRBD1 agrees at 7 bases. Per the germline V gene, CDR1 is SGHAT and CDR2 is FQNNGV. There are 15 residues in the CDR3. Trimming removed 3 bases from V and 10 bases from J; junction bases left unmatched: 9.